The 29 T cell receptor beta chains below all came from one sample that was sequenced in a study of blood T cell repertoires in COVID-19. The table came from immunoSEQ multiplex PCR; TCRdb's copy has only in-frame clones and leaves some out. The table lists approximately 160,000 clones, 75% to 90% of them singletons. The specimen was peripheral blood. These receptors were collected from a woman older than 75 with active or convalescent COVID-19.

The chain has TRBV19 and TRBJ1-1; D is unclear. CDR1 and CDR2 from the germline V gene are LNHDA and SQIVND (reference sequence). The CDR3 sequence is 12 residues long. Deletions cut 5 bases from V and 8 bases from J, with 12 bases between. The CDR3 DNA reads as TGTGCCAGTAGTTTTTCGTCCCAGGAAGCTTTCTTT. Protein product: CASSFSSQEAFF.

This CDR3 is CASSIQLTNTEAFF. In nucleotides, the CDR3 is TGTGCCAGCAGCATACAATTAACGAACACTGAAGCTTTCTTT. The chain joins TRBV7-8 to TRBJ1-1, with D hard to call. The CDR3 has 14 residues. V was clipped by 5 bases and J by 1 base, with 11 bases between them. CDR1 is SGHVS, CDR2 FQNEAQ, per germline.

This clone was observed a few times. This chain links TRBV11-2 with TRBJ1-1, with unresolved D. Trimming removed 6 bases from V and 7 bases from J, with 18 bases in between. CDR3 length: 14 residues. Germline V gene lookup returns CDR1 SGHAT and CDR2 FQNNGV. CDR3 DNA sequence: TGTGCCAGCAGTTTTGCCGGAGGACTTGGTGAAGCTTTCTTT. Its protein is CASSFAGGLGEAFF.

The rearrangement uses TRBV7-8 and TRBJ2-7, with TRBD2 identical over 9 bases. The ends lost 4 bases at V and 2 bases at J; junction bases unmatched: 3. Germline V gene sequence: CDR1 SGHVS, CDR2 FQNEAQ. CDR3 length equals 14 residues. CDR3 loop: CASSSLAGAYEQYF. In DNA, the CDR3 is TGTGCCAGCAGCTCCTTAGCGGGAGCCTACGAGCAGTACTTC.

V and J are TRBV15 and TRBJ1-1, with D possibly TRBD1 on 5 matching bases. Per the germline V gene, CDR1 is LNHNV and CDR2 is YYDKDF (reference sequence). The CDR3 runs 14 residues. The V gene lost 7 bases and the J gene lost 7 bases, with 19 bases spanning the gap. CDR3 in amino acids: CATTLGGLAREAFF. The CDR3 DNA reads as TGTGCCACCACACTGGGGGGTTTGGCCCGTGAAGCTTTCTTT.

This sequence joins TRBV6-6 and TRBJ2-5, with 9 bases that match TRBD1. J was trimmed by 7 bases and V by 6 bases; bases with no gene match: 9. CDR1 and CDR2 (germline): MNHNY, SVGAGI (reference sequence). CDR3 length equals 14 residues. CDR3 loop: CASSPGQGMLTQYF. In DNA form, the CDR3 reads TGTGCCAGCAGCCCGGGACAGGGTATGTTGACCCAGTACTTC.

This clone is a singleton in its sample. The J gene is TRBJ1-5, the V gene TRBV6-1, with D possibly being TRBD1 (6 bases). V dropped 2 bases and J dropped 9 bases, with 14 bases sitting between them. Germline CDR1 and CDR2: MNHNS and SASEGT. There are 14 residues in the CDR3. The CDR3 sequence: CASSESTGYPPQHF. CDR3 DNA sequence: TGTGCCAGCAGTGAATCGACAGGATACCCGCCCCAGCATTTT.

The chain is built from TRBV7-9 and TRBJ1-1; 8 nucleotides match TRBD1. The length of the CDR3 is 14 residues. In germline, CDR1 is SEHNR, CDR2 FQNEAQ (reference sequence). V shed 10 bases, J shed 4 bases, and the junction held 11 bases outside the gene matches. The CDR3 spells CAINQGAGSTEAFF. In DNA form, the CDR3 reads TGTGCCATCAATCAGGGGGCGGGGTCCACTGAAGCTTTCTTT.

Here the CDR3 reads CASSLATGLAGELFF. For the CDR3, the DNA is TGCGCCAGCAGCTTGGCCACAGGGTTGGCCGGGGAGCTGTTTTTT. The rearrangement links TRBV5-1 to TRBJ2-2, with TRBD1 as a possible D gene (6 bases). Looked up from germline, CDR1 is SGHRS and CDR2 is YFSETQ. Trimming removed 0 bases at V and 6 bases at J, with 12 bases between. The length of the CDR3 is 15 residues.

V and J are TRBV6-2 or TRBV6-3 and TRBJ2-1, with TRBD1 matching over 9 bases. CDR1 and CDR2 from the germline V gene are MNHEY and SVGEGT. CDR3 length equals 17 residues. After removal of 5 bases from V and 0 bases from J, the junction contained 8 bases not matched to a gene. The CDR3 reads CASSPLTGGRSYNEQFF. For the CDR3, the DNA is TGTGCCAGCAGTCCCCTAACAGGGGGCCGCTCCTACAATGAGCAGTTCTTC.

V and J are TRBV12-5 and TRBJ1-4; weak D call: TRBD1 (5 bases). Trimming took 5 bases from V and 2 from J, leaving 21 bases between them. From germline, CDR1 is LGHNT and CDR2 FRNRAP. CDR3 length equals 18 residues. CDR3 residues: CASGLNGPPGGTNEKLFF. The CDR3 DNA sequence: TGTGCTAGTGGTCTAAACGGGCCGCCCGGGGGGACTAATGAAAAACTGTTTTTT.

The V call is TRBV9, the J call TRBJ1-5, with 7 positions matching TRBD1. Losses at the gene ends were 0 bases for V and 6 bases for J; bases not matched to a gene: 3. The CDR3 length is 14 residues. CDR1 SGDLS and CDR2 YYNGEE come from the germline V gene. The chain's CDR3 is CASSVAQGGQPQHF. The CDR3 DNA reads TGTGCCAGCAGCGTAGCGCAGGGGGGTCAGCCCCAGCATTTT.

The CDR3 here is CASTVRVGTEAFF. DNA for the CDR3: TGCGCCAGCACGGTCCGGGTCGGGACTGAAGCTTTCTTT. This chain connects TRBV5-1 to TRBJ1-1, with no clear D. This CDR3 spans 13 amino acids. Germline V gene lookup returns CDR1 SGHRS and CDR2 YFSETQ. Trimming removed 6 bases from V and 5 bases from J, with 14 bases in between.

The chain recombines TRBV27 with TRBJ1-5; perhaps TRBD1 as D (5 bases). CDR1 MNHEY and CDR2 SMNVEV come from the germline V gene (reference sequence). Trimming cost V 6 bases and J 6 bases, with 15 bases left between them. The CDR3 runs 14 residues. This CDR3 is CASRVSGEFQPQHF. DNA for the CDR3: TGTGCCAGCAGGGTCTCGGGGGAATTTCAGCCCCAGCATTTT.

The CDR3 DNA follows: TGTGCCAGCACCCAACAGGGCCTCTCCTACGAGCAGTACTTC. Translating it yields CASTQQGLSYEQYF. The chain combines TRBV7-9 with TRBJ2-7; possible D gene TRBD1, 6 bases. Germline V CDR1 and CDR2: SEHNR, FQNEAQ (reference sequence). The CDR3 runs to 14 residues. Trimming pared 7 bases from V and 0 bases from J, leaving 13 bases between.

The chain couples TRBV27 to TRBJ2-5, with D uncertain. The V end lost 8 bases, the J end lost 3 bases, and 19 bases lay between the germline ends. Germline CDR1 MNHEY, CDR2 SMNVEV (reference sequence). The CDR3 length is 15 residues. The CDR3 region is CASRLRSLREETQYF. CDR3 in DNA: TGTGCCAGCCGACTTCGGAGCCTCCGGGAAGAGACCCAGTACTTC.

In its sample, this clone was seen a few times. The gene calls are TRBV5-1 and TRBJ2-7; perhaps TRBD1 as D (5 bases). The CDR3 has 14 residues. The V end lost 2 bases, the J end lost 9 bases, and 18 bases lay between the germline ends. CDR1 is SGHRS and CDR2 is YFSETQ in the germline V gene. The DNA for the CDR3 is TGCGCCAGCAGCTTCAGGGAACCGGAACCGGTGCAGTACTTC. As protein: CASSFREPEPVQYF.

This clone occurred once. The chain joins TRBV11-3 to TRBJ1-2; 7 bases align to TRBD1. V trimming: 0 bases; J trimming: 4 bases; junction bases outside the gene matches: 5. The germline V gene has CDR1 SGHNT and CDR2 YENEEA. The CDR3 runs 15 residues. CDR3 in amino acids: CASSLEEGALYGYTF. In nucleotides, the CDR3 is TGTGCCAGCAGCTTAGAAGAGGGGGCACTCTATGGCTACACCTTC.

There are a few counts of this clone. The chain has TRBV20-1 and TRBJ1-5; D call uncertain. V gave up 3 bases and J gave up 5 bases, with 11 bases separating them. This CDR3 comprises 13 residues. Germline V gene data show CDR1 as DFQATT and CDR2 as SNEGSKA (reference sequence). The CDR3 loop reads CSASSGVDQPQHF. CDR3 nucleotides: TGCAGTGCTAGTTCGGGTGTAGATCAGCCCCAGCATTTT.

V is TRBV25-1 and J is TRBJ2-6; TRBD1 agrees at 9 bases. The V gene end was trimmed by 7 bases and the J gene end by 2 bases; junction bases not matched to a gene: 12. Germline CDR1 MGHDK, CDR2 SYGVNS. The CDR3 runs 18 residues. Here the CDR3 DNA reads TGTGCCAGCATCCGGGACAGGGATTTTCTCCCTGGGGCCAACGTCCTGACTTTC. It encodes CASIRDRDFLPGANVLTF.

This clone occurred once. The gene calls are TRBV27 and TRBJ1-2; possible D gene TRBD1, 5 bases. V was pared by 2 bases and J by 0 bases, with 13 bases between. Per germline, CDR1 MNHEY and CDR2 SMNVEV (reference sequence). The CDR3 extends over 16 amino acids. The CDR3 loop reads CASSLGGGRPNYGYTF. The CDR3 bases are TGTGCCAGCAGTTTAGGCGGGGGAAGACCTAACTATGGCTACACCTTC.

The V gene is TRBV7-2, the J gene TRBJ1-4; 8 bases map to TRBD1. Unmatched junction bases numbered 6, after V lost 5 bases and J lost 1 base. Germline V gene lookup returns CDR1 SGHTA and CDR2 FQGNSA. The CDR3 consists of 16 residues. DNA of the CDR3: TGTGCCAGCAGCGCGACAGGGGTGGTAACTAATGAAAAACTGTTTTTT. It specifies CASSATGVVTNEKLFF.

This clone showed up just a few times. The DNA for the CDR3 is TGTGCCAGCCGCTCGGCACAGGGGGCGGCGAGCAATCAGCCCCAGCATTTT. The encoded protein is CASRSAQGAASNQPQHF. V gene TRBV18 combines with J gene TRBJ1-5, with 9 positions matching TRBD1. The CDR3 has 17 residues. From germline, CDR1 is KGHSH and CDR2 LQKENI. J gave up 1 base and V 8 bases, and 12 bases lay outside the gene matches. The whole variable domain, filled in from reference TRBV18 and TRBJ1-5, reads NAGVMQNPRHLVRRRGQEARLRCSPMKGHSHVYWYRQLPEEGLKFMVYLQKENIIDESGMPKERFSAEFPKEGPSILRIQQVVRGDSAAYFCASRSAQGAASNQPQHFGDGTRLSIL.

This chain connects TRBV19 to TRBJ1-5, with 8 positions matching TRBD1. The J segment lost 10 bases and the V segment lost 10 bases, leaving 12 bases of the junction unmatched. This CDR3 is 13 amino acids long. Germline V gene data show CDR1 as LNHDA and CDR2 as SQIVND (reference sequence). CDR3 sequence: CATQALTGAPQHF. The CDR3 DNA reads TGTGCCACCCAAGCTCTGACAGGGGCACCCCAGCATTTT.

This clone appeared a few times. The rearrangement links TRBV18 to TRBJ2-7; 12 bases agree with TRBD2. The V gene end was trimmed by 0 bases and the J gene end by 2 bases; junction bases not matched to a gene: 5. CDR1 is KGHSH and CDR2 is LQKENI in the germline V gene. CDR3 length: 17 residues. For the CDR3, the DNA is TGTGCCAGCTCACCACCCCTAGCGGGGGGGTATACCTACGAGCAGTACTTC. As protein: CASSPPLAGGYTYEQYF.

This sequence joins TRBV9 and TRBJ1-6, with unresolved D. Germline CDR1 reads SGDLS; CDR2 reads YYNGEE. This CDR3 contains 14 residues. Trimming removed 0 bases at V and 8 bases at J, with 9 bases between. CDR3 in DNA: TGTGCCAGCAGCGTAGGGGCAGCAGATTCACCCCTCCACTTT. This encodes CASSVGAADSPLHF.

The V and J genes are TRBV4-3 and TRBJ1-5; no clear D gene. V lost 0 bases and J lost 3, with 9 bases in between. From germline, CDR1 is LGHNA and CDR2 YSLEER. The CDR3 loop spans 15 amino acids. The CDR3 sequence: CASSQDLGTNQPQHF. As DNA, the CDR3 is TGCGCCAGCAGCCAAGATCTGGGCACCAATCAGCCCCAGCATTTT.

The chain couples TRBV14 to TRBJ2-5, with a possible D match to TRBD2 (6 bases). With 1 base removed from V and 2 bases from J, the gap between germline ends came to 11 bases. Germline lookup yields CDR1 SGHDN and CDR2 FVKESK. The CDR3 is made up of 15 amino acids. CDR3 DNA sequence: TGTGCCAGCAGCCAAGGGGGGACTTTTCAAGAGACCCAGTACTTC. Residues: CASSQGGTFQETQYF. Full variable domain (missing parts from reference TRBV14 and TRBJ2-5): EAGVTQFPSHSVIEKGQTVTLRCDPISGHDNLYWYRRVMGKEIKFLLHFVKESKQDESGMPNNRFLAERTGGTYSTLKVQPAELEDSGVYFCASSQGGTFQETQYFGPGTRLLVL.

The CDR3 here is CASSLAYTDTQYF. The DNA of the CDR3 is TGTGCCAGCAGCTTAGCCTACACAGATACGCAGTATTTT. This chain joins TRBV13 and TRBJ2-3; no clear D. From germline, CDR1 is PRHDT and CDR2 FYEKMQ (reference sequence). The CDR3 sequence is 13 residues long. V dropped 1 base and J dropped 2 bases, with 4 bases sitting between them.